One T cell receptor beta chain is described in this entry. No antigen is known for it. This sample stems from a study of OX40 agonist ivuxolimab in advanced cancers. In the study overall: Patients with prior anti-PD-1, anti-PD-L1 or anti-CTLA-4 therapy were eligible; less than 50% had some.

The CDR3 has 14 residues. The germline V and J ends were trimmed by 8 bases and 3 bases, with 14 bases remaining between them. CDR1 MDHEN and CDR2 SYDVKM come from the germline V gene. Study-level results: Antigens targeted by the expanded peripheral T cells were not determined. The authors also found low normalized T-cell clonal expansion in some nonresponders.

Only in-frame clones appear in the TCRdb table, and some are missing; sequencing was by immunoSEQ multiplex PCR. Altogether about 51,000 clones are present, roughly 90% being singletons, with the ten largest covering about 3.8%. The V gene is TRBV28, the J gene TRBJ1-3; D is undetermined. This clonotype was sampled from an adult with an advanced solid tumor such as melanoma, head and neck, liver or kidney cancer. This material consisted of CD4+ or CD8+ T cells sorted from blood, taken in a trial of the OX40 agonist ivuxolimab. Here the CDR3 reads CASLDPGFGNTIYF. The CDR3 coding sequence is TGTGCCAGCCTCGACCCGGGTTTTGGAAACACCATATATTTT.